One sample yielded the 6 T cell receptor beta chains listed below, sequenced in a study of metastatic and nonmetastatic thyroid tumors (dated by TCRdb to between 2020 and 2021). None of the patients had been given any treatment before thyroid surgery. Libraries were prepared through PCR. The reads were generated on an Illumina HiSeq 4000. Through fastp at Q25 and MiXCR, TCRdb rebuilt clones from the public reads, retaining in-frame beta chains. The sample table holds about 21,000 clones, of which about a quarter were seen once. Approximately 18% of the sample lies in the top ten. The sequenced sample was blood. Receptors originate from a female donor with papillary thyroid cancer or a benign thyroid nodule (not recorded which). Some clones in this sample may be carry-over from other donors' samples.

This clone has only a few counts. V and J are TRBV7-2 and TRBJ1-1; tentative D call: TRBD1 (6 bases). This CDR3 contains 12 residues. The germline CDR1 and CDR2 sequences are SGHTA and FQGNSA. V was clipped by 5 bases and J by 4 bases, with 8 bases between them. The CDR3 loop is CASSQQGTEAFF. CDR3 in DNA: TGTGCCAGCAGCCAACAGGGCACTGAAGCTTTCTTT.

This clone was seen repeatedly, ten times or more. This chain links TRBV12-3 or TRBV12-4 with TRBJ2-2; the match to TRBD1 covers 11 bases. Trimming at V came to 4 bases and at J to 6 bases, leaving 13 bases not matched to a gene. CDR3 length: 18 residues. The CDR3 protein is CASSSRGQGGTGAGELFF. CDR3 DNA: TGTGCCAGCAGTTCCCGGGGACAGGGGGGGACGGGGGCCGGGGAGCTGTTTTTT.

This clone was observed a handful of times. The chain is built from TRBV2 and TRBJ1-2; D uncertain. Trimming left V 1 base short and J 2 bases short, with 8 bases between. Looked up from germline, CDR1 is SNHLY and CDR2 is FYNNEI. The CDR3 is made up of 14 amino acids. The CDR3 loop reads CASSEEYTNYGYTF. The CDR3 bases are TGTGCCAGCAGTGAAGAATACACCAACTATGGCTACACCTTC. Variable domain in full (rest from reference TRBV2 and TRBJ1-2): EPEVTQTPSHQVTQMGQEVILRCVPISNHLYFYWYRQILGQKVEFLVSFYNNEISEKSEIFDDQFSVERPDGSNFTLKIRSTKLEDSAMYFCASSEEYTNYGYTFGSGTRLTVV.

This clone is labeled medium-sized. This chain uses TRBV19 with TRBJ1-2; 7 bases match TRBD1. The CDR3 totals 16 residues. Germline values: CDR1 LNHDA, CDR2 SQIVND (reference sequence). The V gene end was trimmed by 6 bases and the J gene end by 4 bases; junction bases not matched to a gene: 14. CDR3: CASRPPGTSGGYGYTF. The CDR3 region has the DNA TGTGCCAGTAGACCTCCCGGGACCTCAGGGGGCTATGGCTACACCTTC.

The rearrangement links TRBV24-1 to TRBJ2-3, with 7 bases matching TRBD2. After removal of 4 bases from V and 7 bases from J, the junction contained 16 bases not matched to a gene. CDR3 length: 17 amino acids. The V gene's germline CDR1 is KGHDR and CDR2 SFDVKD. CDR3 protein: CATSDPAGGGSTYTQYF. The CDR3 DNA sequence: TGTGCCACCAGTGACCCAGCCGGAGGCGGGAGTACATATACGCAGTATTTT.

The V call is TRBV6-1, the J call TRBJ2-3; 7 bases align to TRBD1. CDR1 is MNHNS and CDR2 is SASEGT in the germline V gene. This CDR3 is built from 14 residues. The V segment lost 6 bases and the J segment 3 bases; nucleotides outside the gene matches: 6. As DNA, the CDR3 is TGTGCCAGCAGCTTCGACAGGGCGACAGATACGCAGTATTTT. The encoded protein is CASSFDRATDTQYF.